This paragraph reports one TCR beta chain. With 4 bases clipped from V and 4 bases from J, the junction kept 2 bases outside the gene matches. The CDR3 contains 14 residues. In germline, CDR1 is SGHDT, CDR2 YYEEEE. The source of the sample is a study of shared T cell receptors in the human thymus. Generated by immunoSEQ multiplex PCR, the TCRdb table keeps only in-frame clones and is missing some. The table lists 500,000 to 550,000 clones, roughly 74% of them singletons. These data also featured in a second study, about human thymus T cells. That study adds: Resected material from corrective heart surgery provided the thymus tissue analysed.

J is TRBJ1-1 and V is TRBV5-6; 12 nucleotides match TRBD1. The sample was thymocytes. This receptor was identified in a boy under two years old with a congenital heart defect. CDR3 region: CASSTGQGATEAFF. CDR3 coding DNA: TGTGCCAGCAGCACGGGACAGGGGGCCACTGAAGCTTTCTTT.